The T cell receptor beta chain under discussion was sequenced for a study of blood T cell repertoires in COVID-19. Study context: Samples of COVID-19 (acute and convalescent) were obtained from the United States, Italy and Spain.

This CDR3 is built from 13 residues. V lost 3 bases to trimming and J lost 0 bases, with 5 bases between them. Germline values: CDR1 MGHRA, CDR2 YSYEKL. Using immunoSEQ multiplex PCR, the repertoire was profiled, and TCRdb retains in-frame clones only, with some absent. Here the sample spans 100,000 to 150,000 clones, around 77% being singletons. The V and J genes are TRBV4-1 and TRBJ1-1; D is ambiguous. This TCR was sampled from a human donor in a cohort sampled during active COVID-19. Sequencing was done on a sample of peripheral blood. CDR3 coding DNA: TGCGCCAGCAGCCACTATTTGAACACTGAAGCTTTCTTT. Its translation: CASSHYLNTEAFF.